The rows below give T cell receptor beta chains drawn from one sample of a study of blood T cell repertoires in COVID-19. Data came from immunoSEQ multiplex PCR; TCRdb stores just in-frame clones and leaves some out. Here the sample spans about 160,000 clones, 90% to 95% being singletons. Material for sequencing was peripheral blood. The receptor source for this set is a woman aged 55-70 years with COVID-19, enrolled during active disease. The CDR3 runs from the conserved cysteine through the conserved F or W. A D gene is named only where the DNA matches it firmly. Clone size is not always given. Where it is, it says once, few, many or a class for expanded clones.

J | D | size | V | DNA | CDR3
TRBJ2-3 | NA | NA | TRBV5-1 | TGCGCCAGCAGCTTGTTGGGGCGGACAGATACGCAGTATTTT | CASSLLGRTDTQYF
TRBJ1-5 | TRBD1 | NA | TRBV10-3 | TGTGCCATCAGCGCAGACAGGGGTGGGAATCAGCCCCAGCATTTT | CAISADRGGNQPQHF
TRBJ1-1 | TRBD1 | NA | TRBV5-1 | TGCGCCAGCAGCTTGGGGACAGGCCTCATGAACACTGAAGCTTTCTTT | CASSLGTGLMNTEAFF
TRBJ1-1 | TRBD1 | NA | TRBV11-2 | TGTGCCAGCAGCTTGGACAGGGACCTTGAAGCTTTCTTT | CASSLDRDLEAFF
TRBJ2-2 | TRBD2 | NA | TRBV11-2 | TGTGCCAGCAGCTTAGAGCCGACTAGCGGGGTGGAGCTGTTTTTT | CASSLEPTSGVELFF
TRBJ1-1 | NA | NA | TRBV12-3/TRBV12-4 | TGTGCCAGCAGTTTAACCGGGAACACTGAAGCTTTCTTT | CASSLTGNTEAFF
TRBJ1-4 | TRBD1 | NA | TRBV4-3 | TGCGCCAGCAGCCAAGAAGGGACAGGGGAAGAACTGTTTTTT | CASSQEGTGEELFF
TRBJ1-2 | NA | NA | TRBV19 | TGTGCCAGTAGTATTGGTGAGGGATATGGCTACACCTTC | CASSIGEGYGYTF
TRBJ2-5 | TRBD2 | NA | TRBV2 | TGTGCCAGCAGGATCGGACTAGCGGTGTACCAAGAGACCCAGTACTTC | CASRIGLAVYQETQYF
TRBJ2-2 | NA | NA | TRBV5-1 | TGCGCCAGCAGATTCGAACAATCCACCGGGGAGCTGTTTTTT | CASRFEQSTGELFF
TRBJ1-5 | NA | NA | TRBV2 | TGTGCCAGCAGTTACAGGGCGCTTTATAGCAATCAGCCCCAGCATTTT | CASSYRALYSNQPQHF
TRBJ1-3 | NA | NA | TRBV5-1 | TGCGCCAGCAGCTTTTTCGGGTACGGAAACACCATATATTTT | CASSFFGYGNTIYF
TRBJ1-6 | NA | once | TRBV18 | TGTGCCAGCTCACCACTGTCCGGGGATAATTCACCCCTCCACTTT | CASSPLSGDNSPLHF
TRBJ1-3 | NA | NA | TRBV12-3/TRBV12-4 | TGTGCCACCTCCAGGGGAGAGGGAAACACCATATATTTT | CATSRGEGNTIYF
TRBJ1-5 | NA | few | TRBV5-1 | TGCGCCAGCAGCTTCGGGTACTATAGCAATCAGCCCCAGCATTTT | CASSFGYYSNQPQHF
TRBJ1-5 | NA | NA | TRBV11-2 | TGTGCCAGCAGCTTCGCGACAGGACAGCCCCAGCATTTT | CASSFATGQPQHF
TRBJ1-6 | TRBD1 | NA | TRBV4-3 | TGCGCCAGCAGCCAAGGTCGACAGGGTGGGTCACCCCTCCACTTT | CASSQGRQGGSPLHF
TRBJ1-2 | TRBD1 | NA | TRBV10-3 | TGTGCCATCAGTCCTTCCGTCGCGACAGGGACGAACTATGGCTACACCTTC | CAISPSVATGTNYGYTF
TRBJ1-1 | NA | once | TRBV12-3/TRBV12-4 | TGTGCCAGCAGTTTCGGGGGGCACACTGAAGCTTTCTTT | CASSFGGHTEAFF
TRBJ1-6 | NA | NA | TRBV6-4 | TGTGCCAGCAGTGACTCGGAGGGGCCGGGGTCACCCCTCCACTTT | CASSDSEGPGSPLHF
TRBJ2-7 | NA | NA | TRBV18 | TGTGCCAGCTCACCAGCACAGACTACCTACGAGCAGTACTTC | CASSPAQTTYEQYF
TRBJ2-1 | TRBD1 | NA | TRBV7-9 | TGTGCCAGCAGAAACGCAGGGGGCTGGTTCAATGAGCAGTTCTTC | CASRNAGGWFNEQFF
TRBJ1-1 | TRBD1 | NA | TRBV30 | TGTGCCTGGAGTGCGGCAGGGGGGATTGAAGCTTTCTTT | CAWSAAGGIEAFF
TRBJ1-1 | NA | NA | TRBV5-1 | TGCGCCAGCAGCTTGTCCCCGTGGGCTACGAACACTGAAGCTTTCTTT | CASSLSPWATNTEAFF
TRBJ1-6 | NA | once | TRBV14 | TGTGCCAGCAGCCAAGTCGCAGGGGCCTATAATTCACCCCTCCACTTT | CASSQVAGAYNSPLHF
TRBJ1-6 | NA | NA | TRBV5-5 | TGTGCCAGCAGCTTGATCGACAGTAATTCACCCCTCCACTTT | CASSLIDSNSPLHF
TRBJ2-2 | NA | once | TRBV7-3 | TGTGCCAGCAGCCCACGCGTCCTTTCGAACACCGGGGAGCTGTTTTTT | CASSPRVLSNTGELFF
TRBJ2-3 | TRBD2 | NA | TRBV4-2 | TGTGCCAGCAGCCGAGTTCCTAGCGGGAGCACAGATACGCAGTATTTT | CASSRVPSGSTDTQYF
TRBJ2-1 | NA | NA | TRBV6-5 | TGTGCCAGCAGAGGACTTGGCGCCTACAATGAGCAGTTCTTC | CASRGLGAYNEQFF
TRBJ1-5 | TRBD1 | NA | TRBV6-5 | TGTGCCAGCAGCACAGGGGTTCAGCCCCAGCATTTT | CASSTGVQPQHF
TRBJ2-7 | NA | NA | TRBV19 | TGTGCCACCACCTCTGGGGACTCCCGCTACGAGCAGTACTTC | CATTSGDSRYEQYF
TRBJ2-2 | NA | NA | TRBV7-6 | TGTGCCAGCAGCTGGGCTGTACTGGGGCTCAGGGAGAACACCGGGGAGCTGTTTTTT | CASSWAVLGLRENTGELFF
TRBJ1-4 | NA | NA | TRBV7-2 | TGTGCCAGCAGCTTTGGGCGAAGGACAGAAGAAAAACTGTTTTTT | CASSFGRRTEEKLFF
TRBJ2-5 | TRBD2 | NA | TRBV7-3 | TGTGCCAGCAGCGCCGCACCCCCGGGACTAGCGCAGACCCAGTACTTC | CASSAAPPGLAQTQYF
TRBJ1-5 | NA | NA | TRBV2 | TGTGCCAGCAGTGACGGCGGGGGGTTTCAGCCCCAGCATTTT | CASSDGGGFQPQHF
TRBJ1-3 | TRBD1 | NA | TRBV29-1 | TGCAGCGTCGTAGTCAGGGGGGCCTCTGGAAACACCATATATTTT | CSVVVRGASGNTIYF
TRBJ2-5 | NA | NA | TRBV6-2/TRBV6-3 | TGTGCCAGCAGTTACGCGGCAGGGGCCGTCCAAGAGACCCAGTACTTC | CASSYAAGAVQETQYF
TRBJ1-6 | NA | NA | TRBV6-1 | TGTGCCAGCAGTGAAGTTCTACTAAGTAATTCACCCCTCCACTTT | CASSEVLLSNSPLHF
TRBJ1-1 | TRBD1 | NA | TRBV7-6 | TGTGCCAGCAGCTTTGACCGGGACAGGGGAAGCACTGAAGCTTTCTTT | CASSFDRDRGSTEAFF
TRBJ1-2 | NA | NA | TRBV19 | TGTGCCAGTAGTCAACCGACAGATCGTGGCTACACCTTC | CASSQPTDRGYTF
TRBJ1-3 | NA | NA | TRBV2 | TGTGCCAGCAGTGACAGGCTACCTGGAAACACCATATATTTT | CASSDRLPGNTIYF
TRBJ2-5 | TRBD2 | once | TRBV14 | TGTGCCAGCAGCCCCCATGATAGCGGGGGGGGGACCCAGTACTTC | CASSPHDSGGGTQYF
TRBJ2-1 | NA | NA | TRBV6-4 | TGTGCCAGCAGTGACTCTTCGGGGGTTGGCAATGAGCAGTTCTTC | CASSDSSGVGNEQFF
TRBJ1-6 | NA | once | TRBV6-5 | TGTGCCAGCACTTTCCCGCCTAGGGGCAATTCACCCCTCCACTTT | CASTFPPRGNSPLHF
TRBJ1-2 | NA | NA | TRBV12-3/TRBV12-4 | TGTGCCAGCAGTTTCGAGGGGCGGGGTGGCTACACCTTC | CASSFEGRGGYTF
TRBJ2-7 | TRBD1 | NA | TRBV14 | TGTGCCAGCAGCCCCAATCCGGGACAGGGGGCTTGGTACGAGCAGTACTTC | CASSPNPGQGAWYEQYF
TRBJ1-3 | NA | NA | TRBV2 | TGTGCCAGCAGTGTGACAGCCTCCTCTGGAAACACCATATATTTT | CASSVTASSGNTIYF
TRBJ1-1 | TRBD1 | NA | TRBV27 | TGTGCCAGCAGTTTATCCGCAGGGGGCTCGAGGGTTGGCACTGAAGCTTTCTTT | CASSLSAGGSRVGTEAFF
TRBJ2-5 | TRBD1 | once | TRBV5-1 | TGCGCCAGCAGCCGCGGGACAGGGTGGCAAGAGACCCAGTACTTC | CASSRGTGWQETQYF
TRBJ1-1 | TRBD1 | NA | TRBV5-5 | TGTGCCAGCAGCATTCGACAGGGTCGCACTGAAGCTTTCTTT | CASSIRQGRTEAFF